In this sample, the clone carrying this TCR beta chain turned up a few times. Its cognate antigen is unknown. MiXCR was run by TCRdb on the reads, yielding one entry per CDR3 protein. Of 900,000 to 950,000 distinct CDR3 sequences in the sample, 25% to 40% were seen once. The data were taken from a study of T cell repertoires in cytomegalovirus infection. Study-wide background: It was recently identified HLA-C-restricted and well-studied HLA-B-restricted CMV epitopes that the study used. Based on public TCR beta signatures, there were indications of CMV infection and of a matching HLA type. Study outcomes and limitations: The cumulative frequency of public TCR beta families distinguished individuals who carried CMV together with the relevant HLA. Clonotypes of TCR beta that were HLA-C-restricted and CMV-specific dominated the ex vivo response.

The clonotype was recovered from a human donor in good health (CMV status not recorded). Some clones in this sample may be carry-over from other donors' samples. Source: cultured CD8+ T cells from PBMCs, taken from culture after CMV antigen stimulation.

The CDR3 DNA reads as TGTGCCAGCAGTGATTGGACTAGCGGGGGAGGCACCGGGGAGCTGTTTTTT. Its translation: CASSDWTSGGGTGELFF. This chain joins TRBV6-8 and TRBJ2-2; 13 nucleotides agree with TRBD2. Germline values: CDR1 MNHGY, CDR2 SAAAGT. The V segment lost 5 bases and the J segment 4 bases; nucleotides outside the gene matches: 7. CDR3 length: 17 amino acids.